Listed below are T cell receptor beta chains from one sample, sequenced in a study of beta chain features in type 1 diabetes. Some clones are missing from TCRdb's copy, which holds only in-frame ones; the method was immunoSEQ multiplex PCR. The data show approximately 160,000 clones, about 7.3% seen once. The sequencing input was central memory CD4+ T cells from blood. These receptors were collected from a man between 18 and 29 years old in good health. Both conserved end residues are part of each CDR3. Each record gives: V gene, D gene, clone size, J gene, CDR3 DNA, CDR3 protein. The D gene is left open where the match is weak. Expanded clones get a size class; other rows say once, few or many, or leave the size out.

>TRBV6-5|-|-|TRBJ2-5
TGTGCCAGCAGCAACCTCCTCGGGGAGACCCAGTACTTC
CASSNLLGETQYF
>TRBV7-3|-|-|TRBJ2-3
TGTGCCAGCAGCTTAAGCAGGGACACAGATACGCAGTATTTT
CASSLSRDTDTQYF
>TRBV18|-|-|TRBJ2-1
TGTGCCAGCTCACCGCTTCTAGCGAGGGAAAATGAGCAGTTCTTC
CASSPLLARENEQFF
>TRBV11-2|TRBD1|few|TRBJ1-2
TGTGCCAGCAGCTTCCAGGGGGCGTATGGCTACACCTTC
CASSFQGAYGYTF
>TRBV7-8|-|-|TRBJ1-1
TGTGCCAGCAGCTCCGGACAAGTAGGGTACACTGAAGCTTTCTTT
CASSSGQVGYTEAFF
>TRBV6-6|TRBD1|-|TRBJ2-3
TGTGCCAGCAGTTACGCCCTGACAGGGGCCACAGATACGCAGTATTTT
CASSYALTGATDTQYF
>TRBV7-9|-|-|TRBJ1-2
TGTGCCAGCAGCTCGACAGACTATGGCTACACCTTC
CASSSTDYGYTF
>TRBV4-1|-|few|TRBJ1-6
TGCGCCAGCAGCCAAGATCTGGGGAGCTCCTATAATTCACCCCTCCACTTT
CASSQDLGSSYNSPLHF
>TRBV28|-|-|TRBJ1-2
TGTGCCAGCTTAGGGGGAAACTATGGCTACACCTTC
CASLGGNYGYTF
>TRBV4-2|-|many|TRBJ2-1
TGTGCCAGCAGCCACCTCCTGGGGCCGACAGGCTCCTACAATGAGCAGTTCTTC
CASSHLLGPTGSYNEQFF
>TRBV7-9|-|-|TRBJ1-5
TGTGCCAGCAGCTTAAACTCTGATCCCAATCAGCCCCAGCATTTT
CASSLNSDPNQPQHF
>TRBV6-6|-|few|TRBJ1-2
TGTGCCAGCAGTTCAGGAAGCCGCTATGGCTACACCTTC
CASSSGSRYGYTF
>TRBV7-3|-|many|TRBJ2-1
TGTGCCAGCAGCTTAACCGGGTCCCCCTACAATGAGCAGTTCTTC
CASSLTGSPYNEQFF
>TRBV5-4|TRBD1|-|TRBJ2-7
TGTGCCAGCAGCTCCGGGACAGGGACCTACGAGCAGTACTTC
CASSSGTGTYEQYF
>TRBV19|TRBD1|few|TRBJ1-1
TGTGCCAGTACCGAAAGATCCGGGACAGGCGCCGAAGCTTTCTTT
CASTERSGTGAEAFF
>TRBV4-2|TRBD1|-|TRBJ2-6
TGTGCCAGCAGCCCTCGAGGGGGGACAGGGGGTATACCTGGGGCCAACGTCCTGACTTTC
CASSPRGGTGGIPGANVLTF
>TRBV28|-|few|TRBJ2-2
TGTGCCAGCACTCTCCGGACACTCGCGAACACCGGGGAGCTGTTTTTT
CASTLRTLANTGELFF